The TCR beta chain under discussion was sequenced for a study of blood T cell repertoires in COVID-19 (dated by TCRdb to the early 2020s). In the study overall: Samples from collaborators originated in the United States, Italy and Spain and spanned both the acute and convalescent phases of COVID-19. The prospective study material was composed of cDNA or gDNA derived from T cells, B-cell-depleted T cells, or PBMCs. Deeply sampled blood TCRbeta repertoires from subjects exposed to, actively infected with, or recovered from COVID-19 were included in the dataset. The repertoires were released in a freely available public database meant as a resource for research on the immune response to SARS-CoV-2. Samples were obtained from the ongoing ImmuneRACE study (first 160 participants) and from about 1,300 subjects provided by 6 global collaborators. A de-identified subject ID, COVID-19 status, age in years and sex were almost always included in the sample metadata. HLA class I and class II types, where available, came from metadata supplied by the sample provider rather than from assay-based typing. Broad study findings and their caveats: Clinical and demographic metadata were provided uncurated, with the amount varying by source and participant.

The germline V and J ends show losses of 2 bases and 9 bases respectively, and no gene match explains 10 bases of the junction. CDR3 length: 15 amino acids, cysteine to phenylalanine. Of the read, only the CDR3 DNA is kept; its 45 bases are in frame from base 1. Looking up the germline V gene yields CDR1 SGHRS and CDR2 YFSETQ. Turning to this clone: Its antigen is unknown. No base quality information exists; no much larger clone differs at one position.

One collaborating source in Seattle enrolled patients during active infection and followed them longitudinally through the course of disease. Whole blood was collected in K2EDTA tubes by collaborating institutions according to the institutions' own protocols. Collaborator samples were shipped for TCRbeta analysis as frozen whole blood, isolated PBMCs, or DNA extracted from either sample type. TCRbeta CDR3 regions were amplified from genomic DNA using the immunoSEQ Assay, a bias-controlled multiplex PCR. On the authors' methods: The number of nucleated cells in each sample was estimated by amplification of reference gene primers within the assay. To quantify the absolute abundance of each unique TCRbeta CDR3 rearrangement, sequence reads were collapsed and filtered. For each sample, productive Simpson clonality was calculated as the square root of Simpson's diversity index over productive rearrangements. The clones in this table, taken by TCRdb from immuneACCESS, are in-frame only. Not every clone is retained; where verified, under half of the shortfall comes from an unresolved V gene, and the cause of the rest is unknown. The V and J calls and clone size come from that table; D and trimming were worked out from the DNA. For this sample the table gives about 300,000 clones, of which around 84% were detected only once. In total, the top ten clones hold roughly 1.5% of the sample.

The clonotype originates from a human donor with COVID-19, enrolled during active disease. The donor label of this sample is uncertain. The material sequenced was peripheral blood. This chain is built from TRBV5-1 and TRBJ2-1, with 8 bases matching TRBD1. The DNA reads as follows: TGCGCCAGCAGCTTCCAGGGGGCCTTGGACAGTGAGCAGTTCTTC. Its protein product is CASSFQGALDSEQFF. Where the CDR3 stops, the reference TRBV5-1 and TRBJ2-1 genes take over; the full variable domain is KAGVTQTPRYLIKTRGQQVTLSCSPISGHRSVSWYQQTPGQGLQFLFEYFSETQRNKGNFPGRFSGRQFSNSRSEMNVSTLELGDSALYLCASSFQGALDSEQFFGPGTRLTVL.